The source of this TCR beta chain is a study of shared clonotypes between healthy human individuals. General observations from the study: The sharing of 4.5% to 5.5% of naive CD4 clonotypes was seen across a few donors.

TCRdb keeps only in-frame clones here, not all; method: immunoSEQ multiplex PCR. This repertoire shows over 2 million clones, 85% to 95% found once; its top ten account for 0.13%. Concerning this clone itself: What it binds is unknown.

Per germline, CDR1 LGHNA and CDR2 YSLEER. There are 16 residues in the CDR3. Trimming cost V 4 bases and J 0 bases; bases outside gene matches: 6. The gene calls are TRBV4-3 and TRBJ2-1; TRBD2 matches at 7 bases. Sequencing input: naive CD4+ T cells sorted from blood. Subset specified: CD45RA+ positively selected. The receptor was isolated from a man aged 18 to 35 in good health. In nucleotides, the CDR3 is TGCGCCAGCAGCCTCATAGCGGGTAGCTCCTACAATGAGCAGTTCTTC. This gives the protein CASSLIAGSSYNEQFF.